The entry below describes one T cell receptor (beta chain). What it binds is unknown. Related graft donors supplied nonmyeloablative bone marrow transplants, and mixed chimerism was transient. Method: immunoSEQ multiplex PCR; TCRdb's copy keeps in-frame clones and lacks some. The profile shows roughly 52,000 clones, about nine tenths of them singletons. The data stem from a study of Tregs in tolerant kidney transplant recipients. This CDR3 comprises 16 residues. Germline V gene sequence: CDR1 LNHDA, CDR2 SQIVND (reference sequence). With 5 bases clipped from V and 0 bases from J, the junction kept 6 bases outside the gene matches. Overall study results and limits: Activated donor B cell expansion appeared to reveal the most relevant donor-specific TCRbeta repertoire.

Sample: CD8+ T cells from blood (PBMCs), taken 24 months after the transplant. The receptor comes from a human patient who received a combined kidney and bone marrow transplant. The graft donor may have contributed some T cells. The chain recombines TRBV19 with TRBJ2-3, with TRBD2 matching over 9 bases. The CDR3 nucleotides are TGTGCCAGTAGTCAAGGACTAGCGTCTAGCACAGATACGCAGTATTTT. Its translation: CASSQGLASSTDTQYF.